Described below is a single T cell receptor (beta chain) sequence and its context. Its antigen is not identified. The PCR contained 60 Vbeta and 13 Jbeta primers. Measured with immunoSEQ multiplex PCR; TCRdb has only the in-frame clones, and not every one. The data show roughly 150,000 clones, with approximately 71% seen just once and 11% held by the top ten. This CDR3 region has 12 residues. Germline V lookup: CDR1 MNHNY, CDR2 SVGAGI (reference sequence). V was shortened by 5 bases and J by 4 bases, with 9 bases between the two germline ends. The data belong to a study of cytomegalovirus exposure and HLA in healthy donors. Study in general: Assignment to the Caucasian-associated ancestry cluster applied to approximately 80% of the 300 to 500 genotyped donors.

Study-level results: The authors assumed roughly uniform sequencing depth across donors for presence/absence analyses. Most observed TCR sequences were rare, whereas some public TCRs were detected in many donors. The classifier reportedly diagnosed cytomegalovirus status with high sensitivity and specificity.

J is TRBJ2-7 and V is TRBV6-6; D is ambiguous. The sequenced sample was PBMCs. This clonotype originated in a man between 18 and 35 years old in good health and CMV-seropositive. The CDR3 region has the DNA TGTGCCAGCAGTAACTTCGGTTACGAGCAGTACTTC. Its translation is CASSNFGYEQYF.